This TCR beta chain was found in a study of blood T cell repertoires in COVID-19. Study summary: Sites in the United States, Italy and Spain provided acute and convalescent COVID-19 samples.

This CDR3 has 15 residues. The trim removed 3 bases at V and 7 bases at J, leaving 5 bases unmatched. Germline values: CDR1 KGHDR, CDR2 SFDVKD. Produced via immunoSEQ multiplex PCR; TCRdb's table is partial and in-frame only. The data contain around 240,000 clones, roughly 84% of them seen just once; the ten biggest clones take up 1.2% to 1.5%. The TCR comes from a woman in her 40s who had recovered from COVID-19. V is TRBV24-1 and J is TRBJ2-2; TRBD2 aligns across 9 bases. Material: peripheral blood. In DNA form, the CDR3 reads TGTGCCACCAGTGATGGGACTAGCCGGGTCGGGGAGCTGTTTTTT. Its translation: CATSDGTSRVGELFF.